The rows below give T cell receptor beta chains drawn from one sample of a study of blood T cell repertoires in COVID-19. Assay used: immunoSEQ multiplex PCR; TCRdb lists only in-frame clones, some missing. The sample consists of 230,000 or so clones, 75% to 90% of them appearing once. Specimen: peripheral blood. These receptors all come from a human donor in a cohort sampled during active COVID-19. Both conserved end residues are part of each CDR3. Each record gives: clone size, D gene, J gene, V gene, CDR3 DNA, CDR3 protein. The D gene is left open where the match is weak. Clone sizes are given selectively: once, few, many, or a class where the clone is expanded.

few TRBD2 TRBJ2-4 TRBV5-1 TGCGCCAGCAGCTTGGCCGCTAGCGGGAGTCCCGGAAACATTCAGTACTTC CASSLAASGSPGNIQYF
once TRBD1 TRBJ1-2 TRBV5-1 TGCGCCAGCCGGGACAGGGAGTCTCGTAATGGCTACACCTTC CASRDRESRNGYTF
few . TRBJ1-2 TRBV28 TGTGCCAGCAGTTTTGAGGCCTCCAACTATGGCTACACCTTC CASSFEASNYGYTF
. . TRBJ2-5 TRBV10-3 TGTGCCACTGGAGACAGGGGAGGGGAGACCCAGTACTTC CATGDRGGETQYF
. . TRBJ2-7 TRBV28 TGTGCCAGCAGTTTCCAGCGCCTCAGCTCCTACGAGCAGTACTTC CASSFQRLSSYEQYF
few TRBD1 TRBJ1-2 TRBV5-4 TGTGCCAGCAGCTCCGGGACAGTCTATGGCTACACCTTC CASSSGTVYGYTF
. TRBD2 TRBJ2-7 TRBV19 TGTGCCAGTAGTATGCGTCCGGGACTAGCGGGAGGGTATTCCTACGAGCAGTACTTC CASSMRPGLAGGYSYEQYF
. . TRBJ2-3 TRBV30 TGTGCCTGGAGCTTGATGACTAGACTGGTAGATACGCAGTATTTT CAWSLMTRLVDTQYF
. TRBD2 TRBJ2-1 TRBV11-3 TGTGCCAGCAGCTTTAGCGGGAGGTACAATGAGCAGTTCTTC CASSFSGRYNEQFF
once . TRBJ2-3 TRBV6-5 TGTGCCAGCACCTGGAGGGATACGCAGTATTTT CASTWRDTQYF
. . TRBJ1-5 TRBV28 TGTGCCAGCAGCCCACAGGGACGTGGCAATCAGCCCCAGCATTTT CASSPQGRGNQPQHF
. . TRBJ1-5 TRBV6-5 TGTGCCAGAAGGTTTAGGGCGGGTGGCAATCAGCCCCAGCATTTT CARRFRAGGNQPQHF
. TRBD1 TRBJ1-2 TRBV19 TGTGCCAGTAGTTTAACGCAGACAGGGTTGATCTATGGCTACACCTTC CASSLTQTGLIYGYTF
. . TRBJ2-2 TRBV30 TGTGCCAGCAGGGTTTTGAACACCGGGGAGCTGTTTTTT CASRVLNTGELFF
. . TRBJ2-6 TRBV5-4 TGTGCCAGCAGCTTTTACACCTCTGGGGCCAACGTCCTGACTTTC CASSFYTSGANVLTF
. TRBD2 TRBJ2-7 TRBV5-1 TGCGCCAGCAGCTCGGGACTACTGAGCTCCTACGAGCAGTACTTC CASSSGLLSSYEQYF
. . TRBJ2-7 TRBV4-2 TGTGCCAGCAGCCAAGAAGGGGGTAGGTCCTACGAGCAGTACTTC CASSQEGGRSYEQYF
. TRBD2 TRBJ2-7 TRBV7-9 TGTGCCAGCAGCTTAAGACCTAGCGGGGTCCAAAACCCCTACGAGCAGTACTTC CASSLRPSGVQNPYEQYF